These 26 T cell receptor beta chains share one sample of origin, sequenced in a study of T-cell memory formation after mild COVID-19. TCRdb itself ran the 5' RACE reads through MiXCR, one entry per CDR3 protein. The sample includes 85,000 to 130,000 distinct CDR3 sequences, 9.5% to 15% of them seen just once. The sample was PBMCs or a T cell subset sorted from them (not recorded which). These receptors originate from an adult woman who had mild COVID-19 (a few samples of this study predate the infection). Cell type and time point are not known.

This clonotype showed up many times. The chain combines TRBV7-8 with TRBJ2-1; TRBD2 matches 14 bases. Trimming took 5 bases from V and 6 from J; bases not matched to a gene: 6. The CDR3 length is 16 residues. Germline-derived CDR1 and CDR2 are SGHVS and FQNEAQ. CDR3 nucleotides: TGTGCCAGCAGCAATCGACTAGCGGGAGGGCCCAATGAGCAGTTCTTC. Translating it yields CASSNRLAGGPNEQFF.

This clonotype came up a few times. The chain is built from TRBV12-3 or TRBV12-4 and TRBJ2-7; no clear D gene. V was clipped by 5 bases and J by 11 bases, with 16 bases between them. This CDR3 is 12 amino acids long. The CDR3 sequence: CASSPRTSAEYF. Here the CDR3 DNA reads TGTGCCAGCAGTCCGAGGACGTCGGCTGAGTACTTC.

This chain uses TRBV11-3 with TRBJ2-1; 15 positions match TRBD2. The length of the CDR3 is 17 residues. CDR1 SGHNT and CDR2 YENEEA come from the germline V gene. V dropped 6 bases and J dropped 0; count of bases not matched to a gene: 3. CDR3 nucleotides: TGTGCCAGCAGGGGGGGACTAGCGGGAGGCTCCTACAATGAGCAGTTCTTC. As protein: CASRGGLAGGSYNEQFF.

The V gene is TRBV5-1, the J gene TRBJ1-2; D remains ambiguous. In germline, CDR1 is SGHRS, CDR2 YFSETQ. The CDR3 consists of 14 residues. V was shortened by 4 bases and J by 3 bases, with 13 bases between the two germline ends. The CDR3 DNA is TGCGCCAGCAGCCACGCGGGGAGTGACTATGGCTACACCTTC. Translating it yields CASSHAGSDYGYTF.

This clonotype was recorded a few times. CDR3 residues: CASKVSGAGELFF. For the CDR3, the DNA is TGTGCCAGCAAAGTAAGCGGGGCCGGGGAGCTGTTTTTT. This chain joins TRBV12-3 or TRBV12-4 and TRBJ2-2; 7 nucleotides align to TRBD2. The CDR3 spans 13 residues. Trimming at V came to 7 bases and at J to 6 bases, leaving 5 bases not matched to a gene.

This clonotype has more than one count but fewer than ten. CDR3 bases: TGTGCCAGCAGCTTAGGGAGTATCTATGGCTACACCTTC. Translation gives CASSLGSIYGYTF. This chain uses TRBV7-9 with TRBJ1-2; D is uncertain. The CDR3 covers 13 residues. From germline, CDR1 is SEHNR and CDR2 FQNEAQ (reference sequence). V was clipped by 1 base and J by 4 bases, with 7 bases between them. Based on the CDR3 plus reference TRBV7-9 and TRBJ1-2, the full variable domain is DTGVSQNPRHKITKRGQNVTFRCDPISEHNRLYWYRQTLGQGPEFLTYFQNEAQLEKSRLLSDRFSAERPKGSFSTLEIQRTEQGDSAMYLCASSLGSIYGYTFGSGTRLTVV.

The CDR3 DNA follows: TGTGCCAGCAGCTTGGCCTTAGACCCCACGCAGTATTTT. This encodes CASSLALDPTQYF. This rearrangement joins TRBV5-4 to TRBJ2-3; D not certain. Trimming removed 0 bases from V and 9 bases from J, with 11 bases in between. The CDR3 spans 13 residues. Looked up from germline, CDR1 is SGHNT and CDR2 is YYREEE (reference sequence).

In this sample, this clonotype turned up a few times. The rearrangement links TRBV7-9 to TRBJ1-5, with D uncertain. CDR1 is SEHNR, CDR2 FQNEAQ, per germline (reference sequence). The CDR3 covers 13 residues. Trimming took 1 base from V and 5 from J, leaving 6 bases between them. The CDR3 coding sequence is TGTGCCAGCAGCTTAGGGTGGGATCAGCCCCAGCATTTT. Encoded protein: CASSLGWDQPQHF.

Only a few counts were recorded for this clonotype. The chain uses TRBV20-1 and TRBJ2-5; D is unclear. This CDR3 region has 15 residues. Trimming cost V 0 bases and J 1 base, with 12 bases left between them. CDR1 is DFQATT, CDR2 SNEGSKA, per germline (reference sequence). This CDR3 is CSAREWQEIQETQYF. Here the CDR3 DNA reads TGCAGTGCTAGAGAATGGCAGGAGATCCAAGAGACCCAGTACTTC.

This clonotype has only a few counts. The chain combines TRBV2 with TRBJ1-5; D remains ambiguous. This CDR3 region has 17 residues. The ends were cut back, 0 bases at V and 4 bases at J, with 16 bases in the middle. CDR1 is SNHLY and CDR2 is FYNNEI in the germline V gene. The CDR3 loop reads CASSEASMTRPNQPQHF. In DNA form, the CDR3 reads TGTGCCAGCAGTGAAGCGTCTATGACCCGGCCTAATCAGCCCCAGCATTTT.

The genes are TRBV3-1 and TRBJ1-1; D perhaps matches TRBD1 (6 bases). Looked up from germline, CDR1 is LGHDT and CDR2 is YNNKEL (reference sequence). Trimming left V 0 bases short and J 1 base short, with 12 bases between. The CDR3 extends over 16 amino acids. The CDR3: CASSQEGGGKNTEAFF. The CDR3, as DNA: TGTGCCAGCAGCCAAGAAGGAGGGGGGAAGAACACTGAAGCTTTCTTT. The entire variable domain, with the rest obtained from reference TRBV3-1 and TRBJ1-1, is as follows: DTAVSQTPKYLVTQMGNDKSIKCEQNLGHDTMYWYKQDSKKFLKIMFSYNNKELIINETVPNRFSPKSPDKAHLNLHINSLELGDSAVYFCASSQEGGGKNTEAFFGQGTRLTVV.

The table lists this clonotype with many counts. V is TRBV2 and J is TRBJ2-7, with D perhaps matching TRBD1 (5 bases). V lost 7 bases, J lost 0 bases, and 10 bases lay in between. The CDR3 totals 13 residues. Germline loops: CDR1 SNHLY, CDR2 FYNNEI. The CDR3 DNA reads TGTGCCAGCATTCCCAGGGACTCCTACGAGCAGTACTTC. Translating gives CASIPRDSYEQYF.

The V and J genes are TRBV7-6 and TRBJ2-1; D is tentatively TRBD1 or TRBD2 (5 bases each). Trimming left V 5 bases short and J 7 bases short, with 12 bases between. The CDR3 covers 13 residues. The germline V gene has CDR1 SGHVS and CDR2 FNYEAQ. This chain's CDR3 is CASSPEWGNEQFF. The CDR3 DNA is TGTGCCAGCAGCCCAGAGTGGGGGAATGAGCAGTTCTTC.

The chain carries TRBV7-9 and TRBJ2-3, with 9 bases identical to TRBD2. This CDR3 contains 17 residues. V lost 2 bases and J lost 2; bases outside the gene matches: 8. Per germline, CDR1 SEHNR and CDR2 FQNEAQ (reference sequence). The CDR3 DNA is TGTGCCAGCAGCTTACAGTCGAGCGGGAGGCCCACAGATACGCAGTATTTT. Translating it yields CASSLQSSGRPTDTQYF.

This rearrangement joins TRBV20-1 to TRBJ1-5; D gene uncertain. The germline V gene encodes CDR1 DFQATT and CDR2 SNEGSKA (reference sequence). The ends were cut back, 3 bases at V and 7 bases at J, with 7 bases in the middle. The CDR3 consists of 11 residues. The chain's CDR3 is CSASKGQPQHF. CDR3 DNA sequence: TGCAGTGCTAGTAAGGGACAGCCCCAGCATTTT.

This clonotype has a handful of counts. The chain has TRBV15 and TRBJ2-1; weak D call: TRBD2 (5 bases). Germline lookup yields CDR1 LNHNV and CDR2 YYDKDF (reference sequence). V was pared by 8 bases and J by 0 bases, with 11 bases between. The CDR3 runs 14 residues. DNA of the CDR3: TGTGCCACCCAAGGAGGAAGCTCCTACAATGAGCAGTTCTTC. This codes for CATQGGSSYNEQFF.

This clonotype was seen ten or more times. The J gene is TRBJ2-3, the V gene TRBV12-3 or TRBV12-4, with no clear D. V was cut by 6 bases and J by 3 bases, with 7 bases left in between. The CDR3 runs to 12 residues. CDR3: CASSAPTDTQYF. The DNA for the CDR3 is TGTGCCAGCAGCGCTCCGACAGATACGCAGTATTTT.

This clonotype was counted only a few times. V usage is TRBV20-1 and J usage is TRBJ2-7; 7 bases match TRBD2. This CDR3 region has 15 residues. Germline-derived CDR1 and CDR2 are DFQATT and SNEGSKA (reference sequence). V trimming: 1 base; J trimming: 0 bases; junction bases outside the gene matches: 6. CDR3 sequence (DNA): TGCAGTGCTAGAGTAGGGCGGGGGATCTCCTACGAGCAGTACTTC. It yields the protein CSARVGRGISYEQYF.

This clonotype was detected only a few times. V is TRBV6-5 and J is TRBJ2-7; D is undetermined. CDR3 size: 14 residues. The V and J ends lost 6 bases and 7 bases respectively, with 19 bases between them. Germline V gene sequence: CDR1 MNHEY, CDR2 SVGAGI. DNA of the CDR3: TGTGCCAGCAGCCTCGGCGGATCGGGTAGGGAGCAGTACTTC. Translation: CASSLGGSGREQYF.

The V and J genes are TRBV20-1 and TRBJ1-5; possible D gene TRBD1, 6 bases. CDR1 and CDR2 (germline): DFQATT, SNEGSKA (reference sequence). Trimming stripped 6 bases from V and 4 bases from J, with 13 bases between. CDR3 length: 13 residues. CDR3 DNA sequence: TGCAGTGCCACGGGGGGGCTAAATCAGCCCCAGCATTTT. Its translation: CSATGGLNQPQHF.

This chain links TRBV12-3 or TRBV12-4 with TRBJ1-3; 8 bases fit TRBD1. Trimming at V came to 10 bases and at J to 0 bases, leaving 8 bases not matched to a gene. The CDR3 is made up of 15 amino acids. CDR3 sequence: CANRQTGDSGNTIYF. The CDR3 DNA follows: TGTGCCAACAGGCAGACAGGGGACTCTGGAAACACCATATATTTT.

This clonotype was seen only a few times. CDR3 loop: CASSQDRRVTSTDTQYF. The CDR3 DNA follows: TGCGCCAGCAGCCAAGACCGCAGGGTAACTAGCACAGATACGCAGTATTTT. The chain links TRBV4-3 to TRBJ2-3, with D perhaps TRBD1 (5 bases). V lost 0 bases to trimming and J lost 0 bases, with 13 bases between them. CDR1 and CDR2 from the germline V gene are LGHNA and YSLEER. The CDR3 runs 17 residues.

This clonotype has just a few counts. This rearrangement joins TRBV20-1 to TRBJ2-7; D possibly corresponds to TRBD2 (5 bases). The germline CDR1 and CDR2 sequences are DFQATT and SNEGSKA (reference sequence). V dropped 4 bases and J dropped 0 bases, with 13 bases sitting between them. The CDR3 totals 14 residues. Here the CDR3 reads CSAIGRVHSYEQYF. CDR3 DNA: TGCAGTGCTATCGGGCGGGTCCACTCCTACGAGCAGTACTTC.

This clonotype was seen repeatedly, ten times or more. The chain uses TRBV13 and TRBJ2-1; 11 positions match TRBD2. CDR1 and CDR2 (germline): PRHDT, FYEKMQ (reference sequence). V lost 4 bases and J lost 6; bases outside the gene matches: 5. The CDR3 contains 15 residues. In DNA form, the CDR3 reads TGTGCCAGCAGCTCACTAGCGGGAGCGAGCAATGAGCAGTTCTTC. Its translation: CASSSLAGASNEQFF.

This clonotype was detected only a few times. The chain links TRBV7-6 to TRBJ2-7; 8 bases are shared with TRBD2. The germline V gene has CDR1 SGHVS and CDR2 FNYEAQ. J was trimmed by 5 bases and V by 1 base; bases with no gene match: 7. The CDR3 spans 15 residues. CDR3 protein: CASSLDPGGPDEQYF. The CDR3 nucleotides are TGTGCCAGCAGCTTAGATCCGGGGGGGCCTGACGAGCAGTACTTC.

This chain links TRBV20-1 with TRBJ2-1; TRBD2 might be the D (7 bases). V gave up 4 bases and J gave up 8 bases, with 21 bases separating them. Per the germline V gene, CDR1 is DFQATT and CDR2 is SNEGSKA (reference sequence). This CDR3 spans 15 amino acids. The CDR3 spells CSATDDWKGGYEQFF. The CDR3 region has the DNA TGCAGTGCTACAGACGACTGGAAGGGGGGGTATGAGCAGTTCTTC.